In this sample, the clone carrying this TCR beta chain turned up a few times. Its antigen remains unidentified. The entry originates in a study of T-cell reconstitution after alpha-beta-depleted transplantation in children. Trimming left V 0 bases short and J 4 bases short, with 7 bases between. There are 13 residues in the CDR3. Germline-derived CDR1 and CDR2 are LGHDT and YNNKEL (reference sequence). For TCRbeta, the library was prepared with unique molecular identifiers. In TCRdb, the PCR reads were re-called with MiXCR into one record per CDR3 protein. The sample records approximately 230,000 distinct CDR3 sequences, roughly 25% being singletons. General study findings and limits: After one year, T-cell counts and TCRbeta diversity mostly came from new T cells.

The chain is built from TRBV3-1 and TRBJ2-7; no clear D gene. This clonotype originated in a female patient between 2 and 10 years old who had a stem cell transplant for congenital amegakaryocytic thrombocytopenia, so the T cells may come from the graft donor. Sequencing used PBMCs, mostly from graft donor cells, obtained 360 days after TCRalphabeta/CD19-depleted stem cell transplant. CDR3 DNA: TGTGCCAGCAGCCAAGACAGACATTACGAGCAGTACTTC. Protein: CASSQDRHYEQYF.